What follows are 19 T cell receptor beta chains derived from one specimen sequenced in a study of blood T cell repertoires in COVID-19. TCRdb's copy holds only in-frame clones and misses some; the assay was immunoSEQ multiplex PCR. Among about 400,000 clones, roughly 90% were seen once, and the ten largest hold roughly 1.2%. Sequencing was performed on peripheral blood. The receptor set was obtained from a man aged 35 to 55 with acute or convalescent COVID-19.

The chain uses TRBV5-1 and TRBJ2-5, with D uncertain. CDR3 length equals 14 residues. The ends were cut back, 0 bases at V and 6 bases at J, with 12 bases in the middle. Germline CDR1 SGHRS, CDR2 YFSETQ. This CDR3 is CASSLEERAKTQYF. The DNA for the CDR3 is TGCGCCAGCAGCTTGGAAGAGAGAGCGAAGACCCAGTACTTC.

The chain couples TRBV19 to TRBJ1-4, with 7 positions matching TRBD1. V lost 10 bases and J lost 6; bases outside the gene matches: 8. Germline-derived CDR1 and CDR2 are LNHDA and SQIVND (reference sequence). There are 13 residues in the CDR3. CDR3 region: CATHDREYEKLFF. Here the CDR3 DNA reads TGTGCCACCCATGACAGGGAATATGAAAAACTGTTTTTT.

The gene calls are TRBV6-6 and TRBJ1-5; D is unclear. Between the trimmed V and J ends, which lost 7 bases and 1 base, there was a span of 14 bases. The CDR3 is made up of 15 amino acids. Looked up from germline, CDR1 is MNHNY and CDR2 is SVGAGI (reference sequence). The CDR3 loop reads CASTVASVSNQPQHF. DNA of the CDR3: TGTGCCAGCACCGTTGCTTCGGTGAGCAATCAGCCCCAGCATTTT.

The chain couples TRBV5-6 to TRBJ2-7; the D is unclear. Germline CDR1 SGHDT, CDR2 YYEEEE. The V end was cut by 1 base, the J end by 1 base, with 12 bases between. The CDR3 spans 15 residues. The CDR3 DNA reads TGTGCCAGCAGCTTGTTTCCAGCAGGATCCTACGAGCAGTACTTC. Its translation: CASSLFPAGSYEQYF.

The CDR3 DNA follows: TGCAGCGTTGTCCGCGGCTCGGAGACCCAGTACTTC. Its translation: CSVVRGSETQYF. The chain joins TRBV29-1 to TRBJ2-5; D unclear. V gave up 4 bases and J gave up 5 bases, with 11 bases separating them. CDR1 and CDR2 (germline): SQVTM, ANQGSEA. The CDR3 has 12 amino acids.

This rearrangement joins TRBV7-6 to TRBJ1-4, with TRBD1 matching over 10 bases. After removal of 3 bases from V and 14 bases from J, the junction contained 6 bases not matched to a gene. CDR3 length equals 13 residues. Germline values: CDR1 SGHVS, CDR2 FNYEAQ. CDR3 amino acids: CASSLGDRGYLFF. CDR3 nucleotide sequence: TGTGCCAGCAGCTTGGGGGACAGGGGCTATCTGTTTTTT.

The CDR3 nucleotides are TGCGCCAGCAGCCCGGAGGGGGGGTCGGAAAAACTGTTTTTT. It encodes CASSPEGGSEKLFF. This chain connects TRBV5-1 to TRBJ1-4; TRBD1 might be the D (6 bases). V lost 4 bases, J lost 8 bases, and 15 bases lay in between. The CDR3 is 14 amino acids. Germline CDR1 SGHRS, CDR2 YFSETQ.

The chain combines TRBV15 with TRBJ1-1; D remains ambiguous. Germline V CDR1 and CDR2: LNHNV, YYDKDF (reference sequence). This CDR3 comprises 17 residues. Trimming pared 1 base from V and 1 base from J, leaving 16 bases between. The CDR3 sequence is CATSRAVRSITNTEAFF. For the CDR3, the DNA is TGTGCCACCAGCAGAGCCGTCAGGTCGATAACGAACACTGAAGCTTTCTTT.

The rearrangement links TRBV20-1 to TRBJ2-7, with 7 bases identical to TRBD1. CDR3 length: 15 amino acids. From germline, CDR1 is DFQATT and CDR2 SNEGSKA (reference sequence). The trim removed 3 bases at V and 3 bases at J, leaving 11 bases unmatched. This CDR3 reads CSASHGAGGFYEQYF. CDR3 DNA: TGCAGTGCTAGTCACGGGGCAGGGGGTTTCTACGAGCAGTACTTC.

V usage is TRBV2 and J usage is TRBJ2-3; 10 bases agree with TRBD1. The germline gives CDR1 SNHLY, CDR2 FYNNEI. The CDR3 runs 15 residues. J gave up 6 bases and V 6 bases, and 9 bases lay outside the gene matches. In DNA form, the CDR3 reads TGTGCCAGCAGCGCCGGGACAGGGGATTGGGATACGCAGTATTTT. It is translated as CASSAGTGDWDTQYF.

The chain is built from TRBV27 and TRBJ1-1; TRBD1 matches at 8 bases. Germline CDR1 reads MNHEY; CDR2 reads SMNVEV (reference sequence). This CDR3 is built from 15 residues. V shed 5 bases, J shed 1 base, and the junction held 6 bases outside the gene matches. CDR3 in DNA: TGTGCCAGCAGTATCCTACAGGGGGGGAACACTGAAGCTTTCTTT. Residues: CASSILQGGNTEAFF.

This chain uses TRBV9 with TRBJ2-7; D remains ambiguous. The length of the CDR3 is 14 residues. CDR1 is SGDLS, CDR2 YYNGEE, per germline. V dropped 0 bases and J dropped 6 bases, with 13 bases sitting between them. Here the CDR3 DNA reads TGTGCCAGCAGCGTAGTAGGCGGCAGCACCGAGCAGTACTTC. Protein product: CASSVVGGSTEQYF.

The chain carries TRBV19 and TRBJ1-3; TRBD1 might be the D (6 bases). CDR1 LNHDA and CDR2 SQIVND come from the germline V gene (reference sequence). V was trimmed by 7 bases and J by 5 bases, leaving 15 bases between them. The CDR3 length is 14 residues. CDR3 DNA: TGTGCCAGTAACCCTGGGGGGGCGCGAAACACCATATATTTT. This codes for CASNPGGARNTIYF. The full variable domain, rest sourced from reference TRBV19 and TRBJ1-3, is DGGITQSPKYLFRKEGQNVTLSCEQNLNHDAMYWYRQDPGQGLRLIYYSQIVNDFQKGDIAEGYSVSREKKESFPLTVTSAQKNPTAFYLCASNPGGARNTIYFGEGSWLTVV.

The chain recombines TRBV7-9 with TRBJ1-1, with 9 positions matching TRBD1. With V trimmed by 5 bases and J by 6 bases, 10 bases remained unmatched. The CDR3 has 15 amino acids. The germline V gene has CDR1 SEHNR and CDR2 FQNEAQ (reference sequence). CDR3: CASSTGRDRVPEAFF. Here the CDR3 DNA reads TGTGCCAGCAGCACCGGCCGGGACAGGGTCCCTGAAGCTTTCTTT.

The chain couples TRBV18 to TRBJ2-7; TRBD2 matches 15 bases. Looked up from germline, CDR1 is KGHSH and CDR2 is LQKENI. The CDR3 runs to 19 residues. V shed 1 base and J 1 base; nucleotides not matched to a gene: 8. DNA for the CDR3: TGTGCCAGCTCACCACTGGGACTAGCGGGGGGATCCGCTTCCTACGAGCAGTACTTC. Translation gives CASSPLGLAGGSASYEQYF.

V and J are TRBV2 and TRBJ2-1; D gene ambiguous. Trimming shortened V by 1 base and J by 7 bases, and 11 bases separated the two germline ends. The CDR3 is made up of 14 amino acids. CDR1 SNHLY and CDR2 FYNNEI come from the germline V gene. The CDR3 DNA reads TGTGCCAGCAGTGAAGTTCTAGTGTGGAATGAGCAGTTCTTC. This codes for CASSEVLVWNEQFF.

This clone was recorded only once. V usage is TRBV9 and J usage is TRBJ2-7; D gene unclear. Germline CDR1 SGDLS, CDR2 YYNGEE. The CDR3 totals 15 residues. Between the trimmed V and J ends, which lost 0 bases and 4 bases, there was a span of 14 bases. CDR3 region: CASSVGAESSYEQYF. In DNA form, the CDR3 reads TGTGCCAGCAGCGTAGGCGCGGAAAGTTCGTACGAGCAGTACTTC.

V and J are TRBV5-5 and TRBJ1-6, with 9 bases matching TRBD1. Germline assignment: CDR1 SGHKS and CDR2 YYEKEE (reference sequence). J lost 13 bases, V lost 5 bases, and 13 bases had no gene match. The CDR3 runs to 15 residues. The CDR3 DNA reads as TGTGCCAGCAGGTCTCCGGGACAGGGAGAGTCCCCCCTCCACTTT. It translates to CASRSPGQGESPLHF.

This chain uses TRBV6-5 with TRBJ2-1; tentative D call: TRBD2 (6 bases). This CDR3 contains 15 residues. Germline V lookup: CDR1 MNHEY, CDR2 SVGAGI. Trimming removed 5 bases from V and 1 base from J, with 12 bases in between. This CDR3 is CASSPDAGSYNEQFF. The DNA of the CDR3 is TGTGCCAGCAGTCCCGACGCGGGGTCCTACAATGAGCAGTTCTTC.